This T cell receptor beta chain was identified during a study of T cell responses to AZD1222 COVID-19 vaccine. Study findings and constraints: None of the repertoires were sampled until the peak T cell response had passed. After two AZD1222 doses, spike-specific TCR breadth and depth rose versus day 0. Only a handful of AZD1222 recipients tested seropositive at baseline.

With respect to this clone: Its antigen is not identified.

The CDR3 is made up of 15 amino acids. Germline V gives CDR1 KGHSH, CDR2 LQKENI. V lost 3 bases and J lost 5, with 15 bases in between. Sequencing used immunoSEQ multiplex PCR; TCRdb keeps in-frame clones, though not all of them. The sample shows roughly 200,000 clones, 80% to 95% of them seen only once. The source is an adult who received the MenACWY meningococcal vaccine as a control. J is TRBJ2-3 and V is TRBV18, with D possibly being TRBD1 or TRBD2 (6 bases each). The sample in question was peripheral blood, obtained 28 days after the second dose of the MenACWY control vaccine. Here the CDR3 reads CASSPEIGGLDTQYF. In DNA, the CDR3 is TGTGCCAGCTCACCCGAGATCGGGGGCTTAGATACGCAGTATTTT.